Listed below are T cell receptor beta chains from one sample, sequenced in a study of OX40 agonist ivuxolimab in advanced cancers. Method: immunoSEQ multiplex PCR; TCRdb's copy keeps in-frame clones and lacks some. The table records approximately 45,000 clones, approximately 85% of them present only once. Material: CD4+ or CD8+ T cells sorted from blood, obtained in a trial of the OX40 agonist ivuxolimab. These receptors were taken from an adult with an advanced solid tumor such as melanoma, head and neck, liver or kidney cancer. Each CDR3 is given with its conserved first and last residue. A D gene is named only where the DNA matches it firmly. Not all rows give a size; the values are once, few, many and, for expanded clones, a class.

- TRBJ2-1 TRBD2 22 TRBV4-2 TGTGCCAGCAGCCGGGGGCGGGGCGGAACTAGCGGGGGCGAAAGCTCCTACAATGAGCAGTTCTTC CASSRGRGGTSGGESSYNEQFF
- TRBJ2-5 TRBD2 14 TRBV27 TGTGCCAGCAGGCTAGCGGGGGGTCGAGAGACCCAGTACTTC CASRLAGGRETQYF
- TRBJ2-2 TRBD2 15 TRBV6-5 TGTGCCAGCAGTTATGCTAGCGGGGGAACCGGGGAGCTGTTTTTT CASSYASGGTGELFF
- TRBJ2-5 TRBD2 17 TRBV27 TGTGCCAGCAGTCTCGGGACTACCCCGGGGCCGGGGGAGACCCAGTACTTC CASSLGTTPGPGETQYF
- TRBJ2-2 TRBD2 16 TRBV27 TGTGCCAGCAGATATAGCGGGGGGGGCTTTATCGGGGAGCTGTTTTTT CASRYSGGGFIGELFF
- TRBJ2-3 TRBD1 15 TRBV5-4 TGTGCCAGCAGCCCAGGCGACAGGGACGTAGATACGCAGTATTTT CASSPGDRDVDTQYF
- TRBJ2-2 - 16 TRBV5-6 TGTGCCAGCACCCTAGGAGTAGGATCGAACACCGGGGAGCTGTTTTTT CASTLGVGSNTGELFF
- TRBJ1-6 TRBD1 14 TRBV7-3 TGTGCCAGCAGCGTACAGGGGGCCGGGTCACCCCTCCACTTT CASSVQGAGSPLHF
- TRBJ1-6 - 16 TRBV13 TGTGCCAGCAGCCCGACGGGGACGGCCTATAATTCACCCCTCCACTTT CASSPTGTAYNSPLHF
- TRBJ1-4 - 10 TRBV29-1 TGCAGCGTTGTACACGAAAAACTGTTTTTT CSVVHEKLFF
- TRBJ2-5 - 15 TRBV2 TGTGCCAGCAGTGAAAACTACGGACAGCCCCAGACCCAGTACTTC CASSENYGQPQTQYF
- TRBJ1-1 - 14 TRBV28 TGTGCCAGCAGTTGGAGGGGGGAGGGCACTGAAGCTTTCTTT CASSWRGEGTEAFF
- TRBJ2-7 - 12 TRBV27 TGTGCCAGCAGTCTGGCGGGGCGCGAGCAGTACTTC CASSLAGREQYF
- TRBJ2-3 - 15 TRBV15 TGTGCCACCAGCAGAGTGGGATCTAGCACAGATACGCAGTATTTT CATSRVGSSTDTQYF
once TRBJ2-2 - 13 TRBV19 TGTGCCAGTAGTCGGTGGAACACCGGGGAGCTGTTTTTT CASSRWNTGELFF
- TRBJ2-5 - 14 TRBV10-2 TGCGCCAGCAGTGAACTGACAATCCAAGAGACCCAGTACTTC CASSELTIQETQYF
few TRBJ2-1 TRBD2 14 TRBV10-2 TGCGCCAGCAGTGAGTCGGCCCGGGGGGATGAGCAGTTCTTC CASSESARGDEQFF
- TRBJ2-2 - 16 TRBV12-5 TGTGCTAGTGGTTTGGAGCGGGACAACCTATCCGGGGAGCTGTTTTTT CASGLERDNLSGELFF
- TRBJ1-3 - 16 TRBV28 TGTGCCAGCAGTTTAGACAGGCCGAGCTCTGGAAACACCATATATTTT CASSLDRPSSGNTIYF
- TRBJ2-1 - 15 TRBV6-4 TGTGCCAGCAGTGAAGGGCAGGGAGCTTACAATGAGCAGTTCTTC CASSEGQGAYNEQFF
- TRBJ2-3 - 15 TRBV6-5 TGTGCCAGCAGTTGGGAGGGGGGCGGCACAGATACGCAGTATTTT CASSWEGGGTDTQYF
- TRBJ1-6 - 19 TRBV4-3 TGCGCCAGCAGCCAAGCGGTGGGGTCAAGAAGCTCCTATAATTCACCCCTCCACTTT CASSQAVGSRSSYNSPLHF
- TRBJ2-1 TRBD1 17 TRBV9 TGTGCCAGCAGCGCTACACCCGGGACAGGGGGTTATTATGAGCAGTTCTTC CASSATPGTGGYYEQFF
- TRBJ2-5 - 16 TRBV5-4 TGTGCCAGCAGCGGACGTGGTGACAAAGGTTGGGAGACCCAGTACTTC CASSGRGDKGWETQYF
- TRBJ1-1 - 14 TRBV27 TGTGCCAGCACCCATTACCCAGGGTCCACTGAAGCTTTCTTT CASTHYPGSTEAFF
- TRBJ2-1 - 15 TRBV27 TGTGCCAGCAGTTTATGGCAGAGCTCCTACAATGAGCAGTTCTTC CASSLWQSSYNEQFF
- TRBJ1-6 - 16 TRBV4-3 TGCGCCAGCAGCCAAGATCCGGGCCAGGGAGGTTCACCCCTCCACTTT CASSQDPGQGGSPLHF
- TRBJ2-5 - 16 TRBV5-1 TGCGCCAGCAGTATTAGACAGGCCCTACGACAAGAGACCCAGTACTTC CASSIRQALRQETQYF
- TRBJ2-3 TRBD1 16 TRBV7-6 TGTGCCAGCAGCCACCGGACAGGGCCTTTCACAGATACGCAGTATTTT CASSHRTGPFTDTQYF
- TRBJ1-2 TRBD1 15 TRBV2 TGTGCCAGCAGTTTCCGGGACAGGGTTTTAGATGGCTACACCTTC CASSFRDRVLDGYTF
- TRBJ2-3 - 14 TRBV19 TGTGCCAGTAGTTTATTTCCCCCCACAGATACGCAGTATTTT CASSLFPPTDTQYF
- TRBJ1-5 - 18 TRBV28 TGTGCCAGCAGTTTCGGGGGGCCTAAGGCAGCTTCGAATCAGCCCCAGCATTTT CASSFGGPKAASNQPQHF
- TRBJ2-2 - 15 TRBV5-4 TGTGCCAGCAGCCGGCCGGAGATAACCACCGGGGAGCTGTTTTTT CASSRPEITTGELFF
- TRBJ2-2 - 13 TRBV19 TGTGCCAGTAGTATAGATCACCCCGGGGAGCTGTTTTTT CASSIDHPGELFF
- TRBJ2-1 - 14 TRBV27 TGTGCCAGCAGTTTCGACAGTCCCTACAATGAGCAGTTCTTC CASSFDSPYNEQFF
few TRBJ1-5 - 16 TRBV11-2 TGTGCCAGCAGCTCCCCCCTCGACAGAGCTAATCAGCCCCAGCATTTT CASSSPLDRANQPQHF
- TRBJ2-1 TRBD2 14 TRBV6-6 TGTGCCAGCAGTCCGGGACTATATAACAATGAGCAGTTCTTC CASSPGLYNNEQFF
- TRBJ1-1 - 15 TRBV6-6 TGTGCCAGCACCACGCGGAGGGAGGGCTTCACTGAAGCTTTCTTT CASTTRREGFTEAFF
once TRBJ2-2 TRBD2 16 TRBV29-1 TGCAGCGTTGAGGGGCTAGCGGGGGCGAACACCGGGGAGCTGTTTTTT CSVEGLAGANTGELFF
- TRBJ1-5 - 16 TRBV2 TGTGCCAGCAGTGAAAGCTGGGAGAAGAGCAATCAGCCCCAGCATTTT CASSESWEKSNQPQHF
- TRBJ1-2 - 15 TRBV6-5 TGTGCCAGCAGATATGGACGGTTAAATGTCTATGGCTACACCTTC CASRYGRLNVYGYTF
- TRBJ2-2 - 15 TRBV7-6 TGTGCCAGCAGCCCCAGACAGGTGAACACCGGGGAGCTGTTTTTT CASSPRQVNTGELFF
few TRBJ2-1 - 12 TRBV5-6 TGTGCCAGCAGCTTGATTGACAATGAGCAGTTCTTC CASSLIDNEQFF
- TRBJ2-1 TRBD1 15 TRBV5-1 TGCGCCAGCAGCTTGGCGCAGGGGGTTTACAATGAGCAGTTCTTC CASSLAQGVYNEQFF
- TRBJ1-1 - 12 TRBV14 TGTGCCAGCAGCCAATGGGCCCCCGGGGCTTTCTTT CASSQWAPGAFF
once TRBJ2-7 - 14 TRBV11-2 TGTGCCAGCAGTGGGGGGTTAGGGTCCGGCGAGCAGTACTTC CASSGGLGSGEQYF
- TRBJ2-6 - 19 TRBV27 TGTGCCAGCAGTTTAAGAGGGATGGGGTATATCTCTGGGGCCAACGTCCTGACTTTC CASSLRGMGYISGANVLTF